This passage covers 20 T cell receptor beta chains from one sample sequenced in a study of T cells expressing NK-cell markers. After re-calling the 5' RACE reads, TCRdb lists one entry per CDR3 protein, DNA absent. The sample data list 150,000 to 170,000 distinct CDR3 sequences. The material sequenced was blood T cells: a sorted CD56 or NKG2C T cell subset, CD4+ or CD8+ T cells, or bulk PBMC T cells (not recorded which). These receptors came from a woman between 50 and 59 years old in good health.

The rearrangement links TRBV7-2 to TRBJ1-6. The CDR3 runs to 12 residues. In germline, CDR1 is SGHTA, CDR2 FQGNSA. CDR3 in amino acids: CASSLARSPLHF.

This chain joins TRBV20-1 and TRBJ2-1; the D call from TCRdb, TRBD1, cannot be confirmed without DNA. CDR1 and CDR2 (germline): DFQATT, SNEGSKA (reference sequence). The CDR3 length is 14 residues. CDR3: CSATRSSSYNEQFF.

The chain has TRBV12-3 or TRBV12-4 and TRBJ1-5; TCRdb selects TRBD1, and the lack of DNA leaves this call unchecked. CDR3 length equals 13 residues. The chain's CDR3 is CASRQGSNQPQHF.

The V gene is TRBV29-1, the J gene TRBJ2-7; TCRdb's D gene call, TRBD2, goes unchecked for lack of DNA. The CDR3 length is 16 residues. The germline V gene encodes CDR1 SQVTM and CDR2 ANQGSEA. The CDR3: CSVVGFSGRNPYEQYF.

The chain joins TRBV6-1 to TRBJ2-1; TCRdb picks TRBD1, but there is no DNA to check that call. The CDR3 is 16 residues long. The germline V gene encodes CDR1 MNHNS and CDR2 SASEGT. CDR3 region: CASSEELTGGSNEQFF.

V and J are TRBV11-2 and TRBJ2-3. Germline CDR1 reads SGHAT; CDR2 reads FQNNGV. This CDR3 is 15 amino acids long. CDR3 loop: CASSLVGEVADTQYF.

V usage is TRBV5-1 and J usage is TRBJ1-1; TCRdb calls TRBD1, which cannot be checked without DNA. CDR1 SGHRS and CDR2 YFSETQ come from the germline V gene. The CDR3 spans 16 residues. CDR3 in amino acids: CASSLWPGQRNTEAFF.

The gene calls are TRBV12-3 or TRBV12-4 and TRBJ2-5; TCRdb selects TRBD1, and the lack of DNA leaves this call unchecked. CDR3 size: 15 residues. CDR3 region: CASSPDRGIQETQYF.

The chain links TRBV4-1 to TRBJ2-1; there is no DNA to check the TCRdb D call of TRBD2. The germline CDR1 and CDR2 sequences are MGHRA and YSYEKL. This CDR3 spans 14 amino acids. The CDR3 loop reads CASSQRLADNEQFF.

The V and J genes are TRBV11-2 and TRBJ1-5. Germline V gene lookup returns CDR1 SGHAT and CDR2 FQNNGV. The CDR3 covers 15 residues. The CDR3 here is CASSLEGRWDQPQHF.

The chain has TRBV4-1 and TRBJ2-1; checking the TCRdb D call of TRBD2 is not possible without DNA. The CDR3 runs 18 residues. Germline CDR1 is MGHRA and CDR2 is YSYEKL. Here the CDR3 reads CASSQGARLAGDHNEQFF.

The rearrangement joins TRBV28 to TRBJ2-2; TCRdb proposes TRBD2, but this gene call is untestable without DNA. CDR1 is MDHEN, CDR2 SYDVKM, per germline. The CDR3 is 16 amino acids. The CDR3: CASSPGLAGGTGELFF.

The chain links TRBV4-2 to TRBJ2-7; the D call from TCRdb, TRBD1, cannot be confirmed without DNA. The CDR3 loop spans 14 amino acids. CDR1 is LGHNA and CDR2 is YNFKEQ in the germline V gene. The CDR3 sequence: CASSQVGTGLRQYF.

V usage is TRBV7-9 and J usage is TRBJ2-5; the TRBD2 assignment by TCRdb is unverifiable without DNA. Germline loops: CDR1 SEHNR, CDR2 FQNEAQ (reference sequence). This CDR3 has 13 residues. CDR3 protein: CASGTGVIETQYF.

The V and J genes are TRBV5-1 and TRBJ2-3. CDR3 length equals 16 residues. The germline gives CDR1 SGHRS, CDR2 YFSETQ. CDR3 in amino acids: CASSLDYPPSQDTQYF.

The chain joins TRBV24-1 to TRBJ2-7. The CDR3 runs to 13 residues. Germline V lookup: CDR1 KGHDR, CDR2 SFDVKD. The CDR3 sequence is CATSSVVSYEQYF.

This chain joins TRBV29-1 and TRBJ2-2. The CDR3 is 12 residues long. Germline assignment: CDR1 SQVTM and CDR2 ANQGSEA. CDR3 region: CSAGKEAGELFF.

This chain connects TRBV27 to TRBJ2-2; lacking DNA, the TRBD1 call made by TCRdb goes unchecked. Germline CDR1 MNHEY, CDR2 SMNVEV (reference sequence). The CDR3 consists of 13 residues. This chain's CDR3 is CASSSDRDGELFF.

CDR3 loop: CSARGRLNTEAFF. The V call is TRBV20-1, the J call TRBJ1-1. CDR1 DFQATT and CDR2 SNEGSKA come from the germline V gene (reference sequence). The length of the CDR3 is 13 residues.

The chain joins TRBV12-3 or TRBV12-4 to TRBJ2-5. This CDR3 spans 14 amino acids. The CDR3: CASSFSGREETQYF.